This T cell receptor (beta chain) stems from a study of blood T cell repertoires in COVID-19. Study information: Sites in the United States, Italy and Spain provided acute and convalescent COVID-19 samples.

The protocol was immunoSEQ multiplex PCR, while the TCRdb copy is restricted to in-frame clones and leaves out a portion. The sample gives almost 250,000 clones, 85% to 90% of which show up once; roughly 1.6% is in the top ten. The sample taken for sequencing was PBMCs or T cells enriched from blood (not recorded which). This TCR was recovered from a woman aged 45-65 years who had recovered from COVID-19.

CDR3 DNA sequence: TGTGCCAGCAGTTACTCGACAGGGGGGAATCAGCCCCAGCATTTT. It encodes CASSYSTGGNQPQHF. The chain combines TRBV6-5 with TRBJ1-5, with TRBD1 matching 9 bases. The CDR3 extends over 15 amino acids. Germline assignment: CDR1 MNHEY and CDR2 SVGAGI. Trimming removed 0 bases from V and 4 bases from J; junction bases left unmatched: 1.